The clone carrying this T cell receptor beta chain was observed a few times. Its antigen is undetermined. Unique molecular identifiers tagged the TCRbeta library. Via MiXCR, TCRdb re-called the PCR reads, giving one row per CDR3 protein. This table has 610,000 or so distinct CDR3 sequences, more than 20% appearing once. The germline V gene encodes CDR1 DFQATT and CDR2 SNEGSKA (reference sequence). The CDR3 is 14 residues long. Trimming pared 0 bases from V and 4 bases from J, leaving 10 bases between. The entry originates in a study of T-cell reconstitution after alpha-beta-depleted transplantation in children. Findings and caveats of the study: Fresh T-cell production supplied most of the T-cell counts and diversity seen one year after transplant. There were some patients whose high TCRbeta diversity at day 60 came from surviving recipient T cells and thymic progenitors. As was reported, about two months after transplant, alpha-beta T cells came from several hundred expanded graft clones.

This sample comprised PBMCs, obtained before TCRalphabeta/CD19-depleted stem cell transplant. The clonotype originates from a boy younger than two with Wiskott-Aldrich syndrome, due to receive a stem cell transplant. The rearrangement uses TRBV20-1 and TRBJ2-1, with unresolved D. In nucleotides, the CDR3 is TGCAGTGCTAGAGATGCAGCCTATTACAATGAGCAGTTCTTC. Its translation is CSARDAAYYNEQFF.